Following are 32 T cell receptor beta chains from one sample sequenced in a study of Graves' ophthalmopathy and Graves' hyperthyroidism. The study amplified TCR beta CDR3 regions using RNA transcripts. HTBI-primed first-round RT-PCR preceded second-round multiplex PCR. One entry per CDR3 protein, called by TCRdb with MiXCR from the multiplex PCR reads. The sample has 740,000 or so distinct CDR3 sequences, around 40% seen once; the top ten hold 40% to 55%. The sample consisted of peripheral blood. These receptors were obtained from an adult man with Graves' ophthalmopathy.

This clonotype was observed a handful of times. The chain joins TRBV7-9 to TRBJ2-7; TRBD2 might be the D (5 bases). CDR3 length equals 15 residues. CDR1 is SEHNR and CDR2 is FQNEAQ in the germline V gene (reference sequence). Trimming cost V 5 bases and J 6 bases, with 20 bases left between them. The CDR3 DNA follows: TGTGCCAGCAGCCTCCGTTCAGCCGGAGGTGGCGAGCAGTACTTC. Residues: CASSLRSAGGGEQYF.

The rearrangement joins TRBV29-1 to TRBJ2-5; 9 bases line up with TRBD2. From germline, CDR1 is SQVTM and CDR2 ANQGSEA. This CDR3 has 14 amino acids. Germline trimming cut 4 bases from V and 5 bases from J; bases unmatched to any gene: 8. DNA of the CDR3: TGCAGCGTTGCGTTGGCGGGAGGGCTTGAGACCCAGTACTTC. Encoded protein: CSVALAGGLETQYF.

This clonotype has at least ten counts. This rearrangement joins TRBV29-1 to TRBJ2-2; 11 bases line up with TRBD1. V dropped 7 bases and J dropped 5; count of bases not matched to a gene: 6. Germline V gives CDR1 SQVTM, CDR2 ANQGSEA. This CDR3 is 14 amino acids long. The CDR3 nucleotides are TGCAGCGCTCCGGGACAGGGGGGAACCGGGGAGCTGTTTTTT. Amino acid sequence: CSAPGQGGTGELFF.

This clonotype was seen only a few times. Written as DNA, the CDR3 is TGTGCCAGCAGTTACTCCGCGCGGAACACTGAAGCTTTCTTT. The encoded protein is CASSYSARNTEAFF. V is TRBV6-6 and J is TRBJ1-1, with D hard to call. Germline CDR1 MNHNY, CDR2 SVGAGI (reference sequence). Trimming took off 0 bases at V and 1 base at J, with 6 bases between the two ends. The CDR3 is 14 amino acids.

Of note for this clonotype: This may be a read error, as it is one base from a much larger clone. The chain couples TRBV19 to TRBJ1-6; D remains unclear. The CDR3 is 12 amino acids. Germline loops: CDR1 LNHDA, CDR2 SQIVND (reference sequence). In DNA, the CDR3 is TGTGCCACCAAAAAGGAGGTTTCACTCCTCCACTTT. It specifies CATKKEVSLLHF.

This clonotype was observed a few times. This rearrangement joins TRBV15 to TRBJ2-2; 7 bases map to TRBD1. This CDR3 spans 15 amino acids. V was pared by 3 bases and J by 7 bases, with 8 bases of the junction left unmatched. CDR1 and CDR2 (germline): LNHNV, YYDKDF (reference sequence). CDR3 nucleotide sequence: TGTGCCACCAGCAGGATCGACAGGGCGGGCGGGGAGCTGTTTTTT. Amino acids: CATSRIDRAGGELFF.

J is TRBJ2-7 and V is TRBV10-3, with D possibly matching TRBD1 (5 bases). The CDR3 loop spans 11 amino acids. V was clipped by 10 bases and J by 5 bases, with 12 bases between them. Germline values: CDR1 ENHRY, CDR2 SYGVKD. CDR3 bases: TGTGCCAGCAGGGAAGGGAACGAGCAGTACTTC. Translating it yields CASREGNEQYF.

This clonotype was observed a handful of times. A junction end diverges from the germline sequence, so it may reflect a read error. The CDR3 DNA reads TGCGCCAGCAATCTAAGGTCAACTAATGAAGAACTGTTTTTT. Its translation is CASNLRSTNEELFF. The chain has TRBV5-1 and TRBJ1-4; no clear D gene. Germline V CDR1 and CDR2: SGHRS, YFSETQ. This CDR3 contains 14 residues.

For this clonotype: A junction end diverges from the germline sequence, so it may reflect a read error. The V gene is TRBV7-3, the J gene TRBJ2-5; D is uncertain. Germline assignment: CDR1 SGHTA and CDR2 FQGTGA. This CDR3 is built from 14 residues. In DNA, the CDR3 is TGCGCCAGCAGCCAAGTCCCGGGCGGAGAGACCCAGTACTTC. It yields the protein CASSQVPGGETQYF. Using reference TRBV7-3 and TRBJ2-5 for the parts outside the CDR3, the full variable domain is GAGVSQTPSNKVTEKGKYVELRCDPISGHTALYWYRQSLGQGPEFLIYFQGTGAADDSGLPNDRFFAVRPEGSVSTLKIQRTERGDSAVYLCASSQVPGGETQYFGPGTRLLVL.

The V call is TRBV5-5, the J call TRBJ2-5, with 7 positions matching TRBD2. V lost 6 bases, J lost 3 bases, and 8 bases stayed unmatched. Per the germline V gene, CDR1 is SGHKS and CDR2 is YYEKEE (reference sequence). CDR3 length equals 14 residues. CDR3 bases: TGTGCCAGCACCCCTTGGGGGGGGAAAGAGACCCAGTACTTC. It specifies CASTPWGGKETQYF.

J is TRBJ1-1 and V is TRBV24-1; perhaps TRBD1 as D (5 bases). Trimming left V 4 bases short and J 7 bases short, with 18 bases between. CDR1 and CDR2 from the germline V gene are KGHDR and SFDVKD. The CDR3 has 15 residues. The CDR3 here is CATSDPGTVSSEAFF. CDR3 DNA sequence: TGTGCCACCAGTGACCCAGGGACGGTGTCGAGTGAAGCTTTCTTT.

As for this clonotype: With a much larger clone just one base away, this may be a read error. The chain is built from TRBV7-9 and TRBJ2-6, with 11 positions matching TRBD1. Germline CDR1 is SEHNR and CDR2 is FQNEAQ (reference sequence). The V gene end was trimmed by 3 bases and the J gene end by 0 bases; junction bases not matched to a gene: 1. The length of the CDR3 is 17 residues. CDR3 region: CASSFGTGGSGANVLTF. As DNA, the CDR3 is TGTGCCAGCAGCTTCGGGACAGGGGGCTCTGGGGCCAACGTCCTGACTTTC.

Ten or more counts support this clonotype. The chain combines TRBV19 with TRBJ1-2; D not resolved. The V and J ends lost 4 bases and 6 bases respectively, with 9 bases between them. CDR1 and CDR2 from the germline V gene are LNHDA and SQIVND (reference sequence). CDR3 length equals 12 residues. The CDR3: CASSRAVDGYTF. The DNA of the CDR3 is TGTGCCAGTAGTAGAGCGGTGGATGGCTACACCTTC.

The chain is built from TRBV11-2 and TRBJ2-7; the D is unclear. The germline CDR1 and CDR2 sequences are SGHAT and FQNNGV. V was shortened by 2 bases and J by 6 bases, with 11 bases between the two germline ends. The CDR3 sequence is 13 residues long. CDR3 bases: TGTGCCAGCAGCTTATTTTCGTTGGTCGAGCAGTACTTC. It specifies CASSLFSLVEQYF.

This clonotype was found a few times. The chain recombines TRBV4-3 with TRBJ2-5; D is undetermined. The CDR3 loop spans 17 amino acids. Trimming pared 0 bases from V and 1 base from J, leaving 15 bases between. Germline CDR1 reads LGHNA; CDR2 reads YSLEER. The CDR3 nucleotides are TGCGCCAGCAGCCAAGATCTAAATCCCGCCAGCCAAGAGACCCAGTACTTC. Its protein product is CASSQDLNPASQETQYF.

The chain carries TRBV25-1 and TRBJ1-3; D is ambiguous. Trimming pared 3 bases from V and 4 bases from J, leaving 7 bases between. The CDR3 contains 13 residues. CDR1 is MGHDK, CDR2 SYGVNS, per germline. CDR3 sequence: CASSDGSGNTIYF. The CDR3 nucleotides are TGTGCCAGCAGTGACGGGTCCGGAAACACCATATATTTT. Full variable domain (remainder filled in from reference TRBV25-1 and TRBJ1-3): EADIYQTPRYLVIGTGKKITLECSQTMGHDKMYWYQQDPGMELHLIHYSYGVNSTEKGDLSSESTVSRIRTEHFPLTLESARPSHTSQYLCASSDGSGNTIYFGEGSWLTVV.

There are many counts of this clonotype. The chain combines TRBV7-8 with TRBJ2-5; 10 bases agree with TRBD1. The germline gives CDR1 SGHVS, CDR2 FQNEAQ. There are 15 residues in the CDR3. Trimming at V came to 5 bases and at J to 5 bases, leaving 8 bases not matched to a gene. The CDR3 is CASSLLTGGYETQYF. The DNA of the CDR3 is TGTGCCAGCAGCCTACTGACAGGGGGCTACGAGACCCAGTACTTC.

This chain links TRBV10-3 with TRBJ2-2, with D hard to call. V was cut by 0 bases and J by 1 base, with 12 bases left in between. The CDR3 totals 17 residues. Germline CDR1 and CDR2: ENHRY and SYGVKD. As DNA, the CDR3 is TGTGCCATCAGTGAGTCGATGAGGCTAAAGAACACCGGGGAGCTGTTTTTT. It specifies CAISESMRLKNTGELFF.

The table lists this clonotype with many counts. The chain uses TRBV10-3 and TRBJ1-5; D is perhaps TRBD1 (5 bases). CDR3 length: 14 residues. V lost 1 base and J 7 bases, leaving 11 bases between the germline ends. The germline V gene encodes CDR1 ENHRY and CDR2 SYGVKD. CDR3 loop: CAISELNGGQPQHF. CDR3 sequence (DNA): TGTGCCATCAGTGAGTTGAATGGGGGACAGCCCCAGCATTTT.

This clonotype was counted between two and nine times. Germline is not matched at one junction end, which may reflect a read error. The V and J genes are TRBV10-3 and TRBJ1-6, with a weak D call TRBD1 (5 bases). The CDR3 is 15 residues long. Germline lookup yields CDR1 ENHRY and CDR2 SYGVKD. The CDR3 here is CASSDRMGENSPLHF. CDR3 bases: TGTGCCAGCAGTGACCGGATGGGGGAAAATTCACCCCTCCACTTT.

This clonotype was found many times. The chain carries TRBV5-5 and TRBJ2-2; a possible D gene is TRBD2 (6 bases). Germline values: CDR1 SGHKS, CDR2 YYEKEE (reference sequence). This CDR3 has 13 residues. The V end lost 4 bases, the J end lost 6 bases, and 10 bases lay between the germline ends. In DNA, the CDR3 is TGTGCCAGCAGCCCTTTAGCGGCCGGGGAGCTGTTTTTT. Protein: CASSPLAAGELFF. Using reference TRBV5-5 and TRBJ2-2 for the parts outside the CDR3, the full variable domain is DAGVTQSPTHLIKTRGQQVTLRCSPISGHKSVSWYQQVLGQGPQFIFQYYEKEERGRGNFPDRFSARQFPNYSSELNVNALLLGDSALYLCASSPLAAGELFFGEGSRLTVL.

This clonotype was observed many times. This chain joins TRBV2 and TRBJ1-2, with no clear D. This CDR3 has 13 amino acids. V lost 7 bases, J lost 8 bases, and 17 bases lay in between. Germline V gene data show CDR1 as SNHLY and CDR2 as FYNNEI. The DNA of the CDR3 is TGTGCCAGCACCGCCGGCGGCGGTCGGGGCTACACCTTC. It yields the protein CASTAGGGRGYTF. The full variable domain, completed using reference TRBV2 and TRBJ1-2, is EPEVTQTPSHQVTQMGQEVILRCVPISNHLYFYWYRQILGQKVEFLVSFYNNEISEKSEIFDDQFSVERPDGSNFTLKIRSTKLEDSAMYFCASTAGGGRGYTFGSGTRLTVV.

This clonotype was observed many times. J is TRBJ1-1 and V is TRBV10-3; 10 bases match TRBD1. Germline CDR1 ENHRY, CDR2 SYGVKD. V was pared by 4 bases and J by 4 bases, with 6 bases of the junction left unmatched. The CDR3 sequence is 15 residues long. Here the CDR3 reads CAISAPGTGVTEAFF. CDR3 sequence (DNA): TGTGCCATCAGTGCCCCCGGGACAGGGGTCACTGAAGCTTTCTTT.

The CDR3, as DNA: TGTGCCAGCAGTTTTGCCCCTAGCCCTAGGCAGTACTTC. As protein: CASSFAPSPRQYF. V gene TRBV28 combines with J gene TRBJ2-7; tentatively, D is TRBD2 (5 bases). The CDR3 is 13 residues long. V lost 3 bases and J lost 9, with 15 bases in between. Germline V gene lookup returns CDR1 MDHEN and CDR2 SYDVKM.

This clonotype was counted between two and nine times. This rearrangement joins TRBV15 to TRBJ1-3; 7 nucleotides agree with TRBD1. CDR1 LNHNV and CDR2 YYDKDF come from the germline V gene (reference sequence). The CDR3 length is 19 residues. V lost 0 bases and J lost 0; bases outside the gene matches: 11. The CDR3 nucleotides are TGTGCCACCAGCAGAGAATTTATGAGGACAGGTACCTCTGGAAACACCATATATTTT. It translates to CATSREFMRTGTSGNTIYF. Variable domain in full (rest from reference TRBV15 and TRBJ1-3): DAMVIQNPRYQVTQFGKPVTLSCSQTLNHNVMYWYQQKSSQAPKLLFHYYDKDFNNEADTPDNFQSRRPNTSFCFLDIRSPGLGDTAMYLCATSREFMRTGTSGNTIYFGEGSWLTVV.

This chain connects TRBV7-6 to TRBJ2-7, with D hard to call. Germline CDR1 and CDR2: SGHVS and FNYEAQ. The CDR3 sequence is 14 residues long. V shed 6 bases and J shed 5 bases, with 17 bases lying between them. In nucleotides, the CDR3 is TGTGCCAGCAGTCCTTTCATTAACAACCACGAGCAGTACTTC. Translation gives CASSPFINNHEQYF.

This clonotype was observed at least ten times. V gene TRBV7-6 combines with J gene TRBJ2-5; D is perhaps TRBD1 or TRBD2 (6 bases each). Trimming removed 6 bases from V and 2 bases from J, with 13 bases in between. Per the germline V gene, CDR1 is SGHVS and CDR2 is FNYEAQ. The CDR3 has 14 residues. This chain's CDR3 is CASSWRDTQETQYF. DNA of the CDR3: TGTGCCAGCAGTTGGCGGGACACTCAAGAGACCCAGTACTTC.

The chain links TRBV14 to TRBJ1-1; the D is unclear. The CDR3 has 16 residues. V lost 4 bases, J lost 0 bases, and 15 bases lay in between. CDR1 is SGHDN, CDR2 FVKESK, per germline. The CDR3 reads CASSLYSRKMNTEAFF. The CDR3 nucleotides are TGTGCCAGCAGCCTTTATTCTCGCAAAATGAACACTGAAGCTTTCTTT.

In its sample, this clonotype was seen a few times. The V gene is TRBV2, the J gene TRBJ1-5, with 7 nucleotides matching TRBD1. This CDR3 is 17 amino acids long. Germline CDR1 and CDR2: SNHLY and FYNNEI. The V segment lost 5 bases and the J segment 6 bases; nucleotides outside the gene matches: 16. The CDR3 sequence: CASSYGQGVGIGQPQHF. CDR3 sequence (DNA): TGTGCCAGCAGTTACGGCCAGGGGGTCGGCATTGGTCAGCCCCAGCATTTT.

The V call is TRBV4-1, the J call TRBJ2-7; no clear D. The V end was cut by 0 bases, the J end by 6 bases, with 9 bases between. CDR1 and CDR2 (germline): MGHRA, YSYEKL. CDR3 length: 13 residues. CDR3 nucleotides: TGCGCCAGCAGCCAAGATGTCTCTAGCGAGCAGTACTTC. It specifies CASSQDVSSEQYF.

Details on this clonotype: The junction shows a germline mismatch at one end, possibly a read error. J is TRBJ2-5 and V is TRBV10-3, with D possibly matching TRBD2 (6 bases). This CDR3 comprises 14 residues. The germline V gene has CDR1 ENHRY and CDR2 SYGVKD. This chain's CDR3 is CASSYGGYQETQYF. CDR3 coding DNA: TGTGCCAGCAGTTACGGGGGTTACCAAGAGACCCAGTACTTC.

Notes on this clonotype: One base away lies a much larger clone, so this may be a sequencing read error. The CDR3 carries no conserved terminal phenylalanine or tryptophan, so it likely arises from a read error. The J gene is TRBJ2-5, the V gene TRBV11-2; 7 bases are shared with TRBD1. The DNA end lines up better with TRBJ2-7; the J call may be wrong. This CDR3 contains 13 residues. CDR1 is SGHAT, CDR2 FQNNGV, per germline. The CDR3: CASSFDRDYEQYL. CDR3 sequence (DNA): TGTGCCAGCAGCTTTGACAGGGACTACGAGCAGTACCTC.